This TCR beta chain came from a study of blood T cell repertoires in COVID-19 (dated by TCRdb to the early 2020s). Regarding the complete study: The collaborator samples originated in the United States, Italy and Spain and spanned the acute and convalescent phases of COVID-19. Where available, HLA class I and class II types were obtained from metadata supplied by the sample provider rather than from assay-based typing. The repertoires were released in a freely available public database intended as a resource for research on the immune response to SARS-CoV-2. Nearly every sample came with metadata listing a de-identified subject ID, COVID-19 status, age in years and sex. Deeply sampled blood TCRbeta repertoires from subjects exposed to, actively infected with, or recovered from COVID-19 were included in the dataset. The samples were drawn from two sources: the first 160 participants of the ongoing ImmuneRACE study, and about 1,300 subjects contributed by 6 global collaborators. The prospective study material was composed of cDNA or gDNA derived from T cells, B-cell-depleted T cells, or PBMCs. Beyond this particular receptor, the publication reports: Clinical and demographic metadata were provided uncurated, with the amount varying by source and participant.

Based on the germline V gene (reference sequence), the CDR1 and CDR2 sequences are SEHNR and FQNEAQ. From its cysteine to its phenylalanine, the CDR3 spans 15 amino acids. Only the CDR3 DNA stays, 45 bases, in frame from base 1. V loses 4 bases of germline sequence and J loses 1 base, and the interval between the two ends is 10 bases. The immunoSEQ Assay, a bias-controlled multiplex PCR, was used to amplify TCRbeta CDR3 regions from genomic DNA. In the original analysis: Nucleated cell counts per sample were estimated from amplification of reference gene primers within the assay. To quantify the absolute abundance of each unique TCRbeta CDR3 rearrangement, sequence reads were collapsed and filtered. Productive Simpson clonality was computed per sample as the square root of Simpson's diversity index over productive rearrangements. What TCRdb holds here is the immuneACCESS table cut down to in-frame rearrangements. Part of the clones is not present; checked against another copy, under half of the missing clones reflect an unresolved V gene, and the others are unexplained. V, J and clone size are those of that table, while D and trimming were read from the DNA. For this sample the table gives about 210,000 clones, of which 80% to 85% were detected only once. Around 9.3% of the sample is taken by the ten largest.

A remark on this clone: Its antigen is currently not known. No quality values exist for individual bases; no much larger clone is one base distant.

Participants in the prospective study were aged roughly 18 to 100 years, lived in over 20 United States geographic areas, and enrolled through a virtual design. In the prospective study, participants were assigned to cohorts based on the clinical history participants reported in a screening survey and a study questionnaire. Mobile phlebotomists in the prospective study collected whole blood, serum and a nasopharyngeal or oropharyngeal swab from every participant. Additional blood draws and questionnaires over an approximately two-month period could optionally be provided by prospective study participants. Prospective study blood samples were shipped either frozen or at room temperature before DNA extraction.

Rearrangement joined TRBV7-9 to TRBJ2-2, with the D gene call left open. Sequenced: PBMCs or T cells enriched from blood (not recorded which). The origin of this receptor is a woman between 45 and 65 years old with acute COVID-19. The encoded CDR3 is CASSSDSLNTGELFF. The DNA reads TGTGCCAGCAGCTCCGACTCCCTGAACACCGGGGAGCTGTTTTTT. Here the CDR3 is joined to the reference TRBV7-9 and TRBJ2-2 genes, and the full variable domain is: DTGVSQNPRHKITKRGQNVTFRCDPISEHNRLYWYRQTLGQGPEFLTYFQNEAQLEKSRLLSDRFSAERPKGSFSTLEIQRTEQGDSAMYLCASSSDSLNTGELFFGEGSRLTVL.